The clone carrying this TCR beta chain is labeled as medium-sized. These data belong to a study of blood T cell repertoires in COVID-19. Whole-study context: Donors in the United States, Italy and Spain gave samples during acute or convalescent COVID-19. PBMCs, B-cell-depleted T cells, or T cells were the source of the cDNA or gDNA that made up the material.

TCRdb's copy holds only in-frame clones and misses some; the assay was immunoSEQ multiplex PCR. The sample shows approximately 28,000 clones, about three quarters of them seen only once. CDR1 SEHNR and CDR2 FQNEAQ come from the germline V gene (reference sequence). This CDR3 is built from 14 residues. V shed 5 bases, J shed 5 bases, and the junction held 8 bases outside the gene matches. Material for sequencing was peripheral blood. This chain links TRBV7-9 with TRBJ2-7; TRBD1 agrees at 8 bases. The TCR comes from a boy aged 2-15 years with active or convalescent COVID-19. The CDR3 DNA is TGTGCCAGCAGCCGAACCGGGACAGGCCACGAGCAGTACTTC. It translates to CASSRTGTGHEQYF.